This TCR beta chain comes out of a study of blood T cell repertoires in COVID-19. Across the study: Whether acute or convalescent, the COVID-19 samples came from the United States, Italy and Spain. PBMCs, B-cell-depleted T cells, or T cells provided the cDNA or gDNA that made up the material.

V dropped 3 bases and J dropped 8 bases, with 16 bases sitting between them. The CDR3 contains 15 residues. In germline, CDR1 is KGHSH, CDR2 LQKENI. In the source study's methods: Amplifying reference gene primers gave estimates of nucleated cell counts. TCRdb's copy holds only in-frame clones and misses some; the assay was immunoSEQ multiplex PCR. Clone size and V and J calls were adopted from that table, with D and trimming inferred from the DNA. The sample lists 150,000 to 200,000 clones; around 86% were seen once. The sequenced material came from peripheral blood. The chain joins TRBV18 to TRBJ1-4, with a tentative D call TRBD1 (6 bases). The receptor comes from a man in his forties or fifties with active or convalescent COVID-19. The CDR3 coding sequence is TGTGCCAGCTCACCTCCAGACAGGTCAAAAGAAAAACTGTTTTTT. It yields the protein CASSPPDRSKEKLFF.